Below, one T cell receptor (beta chain) is given with its context. Its antigen is unidentified. These data originate in a study of cytomegalovirus exposure and HLA in healthy donors. General observations from the study: Exclusion as indistinguishable affected some V segments, including TRBV6-2 and TRBV6-3. Roughly uniform sequencing depth across donors was assumed, possibly incorrectly.

The PCR was carried out with 60 Vbeta primers and 13 Jbeta primers. Some clones are missing from TCRdb's copy, which holds only in-frame ones; the method was immunoSEQ multiplex PCR. The table shows more than 80,000 clones, with approximately 71% occurring only once. CDR3 length: 14 residues. Germline values: CDR1 SGHRS, CDR2 YFSETQ. The trim removed 3 bases at V and 5 bases at J, leaving 6 bases unmatched. Specimen: PBMCs. The chain recombines TRBV5-1 with TRBJ2-5, with 8 positions matching TRBD1. The sequence was collected from a man aged 50 to 60 in good health and CMV-seronegative. CDR3 DNA: TGCGCCAGCAGCTCGACAGGGGCCGATGAGACCCAGTACTTC. It yields the protein CASSSTGADETQYF. Filled out from reference TRBV5-1 and TRBJ2-5, the complete variable domain reads KAGVTQTPRYLIKTRGQQVTLSCSPISGHRSVSWYQQTPGQGLQFLFEYFSETQRNKGNFPGRFSGRQFSNSRSEMNVSTLELGDSALYLCASSSTGADETQYFGPGTRLLVL.